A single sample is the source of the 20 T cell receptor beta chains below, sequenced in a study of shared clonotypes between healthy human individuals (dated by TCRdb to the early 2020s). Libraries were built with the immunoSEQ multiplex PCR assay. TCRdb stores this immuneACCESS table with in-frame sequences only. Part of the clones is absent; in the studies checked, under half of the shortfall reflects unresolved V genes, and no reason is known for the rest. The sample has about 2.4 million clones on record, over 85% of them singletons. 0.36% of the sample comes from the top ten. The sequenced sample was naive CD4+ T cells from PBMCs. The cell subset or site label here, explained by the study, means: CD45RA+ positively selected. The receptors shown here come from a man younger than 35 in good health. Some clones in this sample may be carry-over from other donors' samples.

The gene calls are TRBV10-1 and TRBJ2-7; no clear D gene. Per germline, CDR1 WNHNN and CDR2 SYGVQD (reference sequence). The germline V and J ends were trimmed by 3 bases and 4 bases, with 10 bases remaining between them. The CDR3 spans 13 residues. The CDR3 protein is CASSDGPSYEQYF. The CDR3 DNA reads TGCGCCAGCAGTGATGGACCAAGTTACGAGCAGTACTTC.

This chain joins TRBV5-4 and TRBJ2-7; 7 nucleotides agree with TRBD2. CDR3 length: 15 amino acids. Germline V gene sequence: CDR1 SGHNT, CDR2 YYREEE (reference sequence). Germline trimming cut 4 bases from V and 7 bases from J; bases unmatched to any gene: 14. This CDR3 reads CASSPGAGVATEQYF. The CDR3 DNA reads TGTGCCAGCAGCCCGGGTGCGGGGGTGGCTACGGAGCAGTACTTC.

CDR3 in DNA: TGTGCCAGCAGCCCGGGGGCAAGAGGTAGGCCCCAGCATTTT. Protein: CASSPGARGRPQHF. V usage is TRBV2 and J usage is TRBJ1-5; a weak D match, TRBD1 (6 bases). Trimming took 6 bases from V and 9 from J, leaving 18 bases between them. The CDR3 runs to 14 residues. Germline V gives CDR1 SNHLY, CDR2 FYNNEI.

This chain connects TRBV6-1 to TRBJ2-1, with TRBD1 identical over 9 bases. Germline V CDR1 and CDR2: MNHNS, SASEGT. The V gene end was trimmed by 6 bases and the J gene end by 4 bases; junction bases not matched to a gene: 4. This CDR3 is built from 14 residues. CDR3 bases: TGTGCCAGCAGGGCCGGGACAGGGTACAATGAGCAGTTCTTC. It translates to CASRAGTGYNEQFF.

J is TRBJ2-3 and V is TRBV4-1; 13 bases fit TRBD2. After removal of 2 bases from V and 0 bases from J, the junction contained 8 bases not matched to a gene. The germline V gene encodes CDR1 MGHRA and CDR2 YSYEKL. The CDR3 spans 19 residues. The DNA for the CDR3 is TGCGCCAGCAGCCAACCTTCGGGACTAGCGGGAACTAGCACAGATACGCAGTATTTT. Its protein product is CASSQPSGLAGTSTDTQYF.

The CDR3 region has the DNA TGCGCCAGCAGCCAAGCAGCTATTGGGACCCTGGGGAATTCACCCCTCCACTTT. Translating it yields CASSQAAIGTLGNSPLHF. The chain links TRBV4-1 to TRBJ1-6; tentatively, D is TRBD1 (5 bases). The CDR3 runs to 18 residues. Germline assignment: CDR1 MGHRA and CDR2 YSYEKL. V lost 1 base to trimming and J lost 7 bases, with 20 bases between them.

The CDR3 nucleotides read TGTGCCAGCAGCCCCGACAGGGAGGGCGAGCAGTACTTC. It is translated as CASSPDREGEQYF. The chain uses TRBV2 and TRBJ2-7; D tentatively fits TRBD1 or TRBD2 (7 bases each). The CDR3 extends over 13 amino acids. The V end was cut by 6 bases, the J end by 6 bases, with 15 bases between. The germline V gene encodes CDR1 SNHLY and CDR2 FYNNEI.

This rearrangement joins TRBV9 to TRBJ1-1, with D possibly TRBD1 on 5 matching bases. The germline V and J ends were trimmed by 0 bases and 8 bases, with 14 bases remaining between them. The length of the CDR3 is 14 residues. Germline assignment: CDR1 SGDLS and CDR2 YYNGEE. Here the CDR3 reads CASSVETGVTEAFF. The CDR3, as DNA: TGTGCCAGCAGCGTAGAAACAGGAGTCACCGAAGCTTTCTTT.

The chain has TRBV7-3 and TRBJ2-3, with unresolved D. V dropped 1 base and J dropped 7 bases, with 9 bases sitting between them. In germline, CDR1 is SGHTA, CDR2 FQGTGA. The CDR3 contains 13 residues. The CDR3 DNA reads TGTGCCAGCAGCTTAAAAATGGCGCATACGCAGTATTTT. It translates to CASSLKMAHTQYF. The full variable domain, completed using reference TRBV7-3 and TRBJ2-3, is GAGVSQTPSNKVTEKGKYVELRCDPISGHTALYWYRQSLGQGPEFLIYFQGTGAADDSGLPNDRFFAVRPEGSVSTLKIQRTERGDSAVYLCASSLKMAHTQYFGPGTRLTVL.

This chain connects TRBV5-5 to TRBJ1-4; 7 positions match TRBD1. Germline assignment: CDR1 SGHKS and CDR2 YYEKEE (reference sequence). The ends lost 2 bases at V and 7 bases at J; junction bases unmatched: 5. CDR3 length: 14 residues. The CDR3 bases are TGTGCCAGCAGCTTCTACCGGGACAGTGAAAAACTGTTTTTT. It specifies CASSFYRDSEKLFF.

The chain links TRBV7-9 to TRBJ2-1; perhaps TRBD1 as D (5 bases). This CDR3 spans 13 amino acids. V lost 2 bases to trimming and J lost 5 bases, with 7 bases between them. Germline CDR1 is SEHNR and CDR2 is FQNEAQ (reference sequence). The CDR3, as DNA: TGTGCCAGCAGCTTAATCAGGGACAATGAGCAGTTCTTC. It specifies CASSLIRDNEQFF.

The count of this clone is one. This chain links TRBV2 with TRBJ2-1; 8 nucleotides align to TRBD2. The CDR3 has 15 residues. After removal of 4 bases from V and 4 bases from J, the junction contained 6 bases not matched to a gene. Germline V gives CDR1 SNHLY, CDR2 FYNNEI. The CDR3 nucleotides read TGTGCCAGCAGTGTAGAACTAGCGGAATACAATGAGCAGTTCTTC. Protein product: CASSVELAEYNEQFF.

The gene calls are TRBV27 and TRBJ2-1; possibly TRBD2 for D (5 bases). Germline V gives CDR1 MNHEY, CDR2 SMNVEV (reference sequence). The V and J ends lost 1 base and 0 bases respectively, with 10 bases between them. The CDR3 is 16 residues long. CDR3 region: CASSLFRGSSYNEQFF. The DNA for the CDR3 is TGTGCCAGCAGTTTATTCCGTGGGAGCTCCTACAATGAGCAGTTCTTC.

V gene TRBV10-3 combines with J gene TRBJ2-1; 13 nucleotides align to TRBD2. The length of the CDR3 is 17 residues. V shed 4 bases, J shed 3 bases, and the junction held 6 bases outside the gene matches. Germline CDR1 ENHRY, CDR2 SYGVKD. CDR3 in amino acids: CAISGATSGRYYNEQFF. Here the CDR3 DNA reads TGTGCCATCAGTGGGGCGACTAGCGGGAGGTACTACAATGAGCAGTTCTTC.

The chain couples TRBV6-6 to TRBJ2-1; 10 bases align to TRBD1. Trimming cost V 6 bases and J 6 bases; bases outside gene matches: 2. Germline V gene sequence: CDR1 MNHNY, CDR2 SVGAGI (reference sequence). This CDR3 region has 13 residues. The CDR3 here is CASRRTGGNEQFF. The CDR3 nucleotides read TGTGCCAGCAGACGGACAGGGGGCAATGAGCAGTTCTTC.

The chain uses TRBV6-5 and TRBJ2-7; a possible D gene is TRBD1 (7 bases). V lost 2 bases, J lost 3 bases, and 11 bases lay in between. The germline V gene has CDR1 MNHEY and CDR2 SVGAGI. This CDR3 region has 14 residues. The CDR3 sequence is CASSYRGTVYEQYF. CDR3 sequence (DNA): TGTGCCAGCAGTTACCGCGGGACAGTCTACGAGCAGTACTTC.

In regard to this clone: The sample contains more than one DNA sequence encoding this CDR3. Here the CDR3 DNA reads TGTGCCAGCAGTTTTCCCAATCAGCCCCAGCATTTT. Its protein product is CASSFPNQPQHF. This chain uses TRBV28 with TRBJ1-5; no reliable D call. Germline loops: CDR1 MDHEN, CDR2 SYDVKM. The CDR3 is 12 amino acids. The ends were cut back, 3 bases at V and 3 bases at J, with 3 bases in the middle.

This chain's CDR3 is CASSLDETSGTRHTQYF. CDR3 bases: TGTGCCAGCAGCTTAGATGAGACTAGCGGGACCCGCCATACGCAGTATTTT. This chain uses TRBV7-2 with TRBJ2-3; 11 positions agree with TRBD2. V lost 1 base to trimming and J lost 7 bases; unmatched junction nucleotides: 10. Germline V gene data show CDR1 as SGHTA and CDR2 as FQGNSA. This CDR3 region has 17 residues.

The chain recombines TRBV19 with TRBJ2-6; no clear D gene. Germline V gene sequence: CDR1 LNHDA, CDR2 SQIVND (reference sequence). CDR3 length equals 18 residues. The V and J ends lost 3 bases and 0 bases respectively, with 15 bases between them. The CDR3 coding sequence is TGTGCCAGTAGTATGGGTGGGCCATTAGTCTCTGGGGCCAACGTCCTGACTTTC. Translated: CASSMGGPLVSGANVLTF.

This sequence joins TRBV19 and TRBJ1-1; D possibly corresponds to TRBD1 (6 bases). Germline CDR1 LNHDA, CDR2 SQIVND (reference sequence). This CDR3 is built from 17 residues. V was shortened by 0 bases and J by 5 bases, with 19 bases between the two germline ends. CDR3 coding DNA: TGTGCCAGTAGTATAGATGGTCCACAGGGCGGACGGACTGAAGCTTTCTTT. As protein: CASSIDGPQGGRTEAFF.